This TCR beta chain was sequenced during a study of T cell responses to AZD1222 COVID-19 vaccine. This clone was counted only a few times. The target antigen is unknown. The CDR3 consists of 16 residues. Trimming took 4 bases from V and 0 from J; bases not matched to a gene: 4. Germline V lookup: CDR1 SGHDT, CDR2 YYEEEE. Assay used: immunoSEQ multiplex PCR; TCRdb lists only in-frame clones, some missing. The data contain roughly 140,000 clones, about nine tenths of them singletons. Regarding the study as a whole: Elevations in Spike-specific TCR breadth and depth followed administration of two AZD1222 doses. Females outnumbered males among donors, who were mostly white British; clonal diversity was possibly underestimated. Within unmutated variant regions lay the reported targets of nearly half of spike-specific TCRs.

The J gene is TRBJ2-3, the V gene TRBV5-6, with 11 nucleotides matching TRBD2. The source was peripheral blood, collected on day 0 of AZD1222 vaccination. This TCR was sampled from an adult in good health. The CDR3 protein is CASSLGLAASTDTQYF. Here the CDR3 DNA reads TGTGCCAGCAGCCTGGGACTAGCGGCTAGCACAGATACGCAGTATTTT.